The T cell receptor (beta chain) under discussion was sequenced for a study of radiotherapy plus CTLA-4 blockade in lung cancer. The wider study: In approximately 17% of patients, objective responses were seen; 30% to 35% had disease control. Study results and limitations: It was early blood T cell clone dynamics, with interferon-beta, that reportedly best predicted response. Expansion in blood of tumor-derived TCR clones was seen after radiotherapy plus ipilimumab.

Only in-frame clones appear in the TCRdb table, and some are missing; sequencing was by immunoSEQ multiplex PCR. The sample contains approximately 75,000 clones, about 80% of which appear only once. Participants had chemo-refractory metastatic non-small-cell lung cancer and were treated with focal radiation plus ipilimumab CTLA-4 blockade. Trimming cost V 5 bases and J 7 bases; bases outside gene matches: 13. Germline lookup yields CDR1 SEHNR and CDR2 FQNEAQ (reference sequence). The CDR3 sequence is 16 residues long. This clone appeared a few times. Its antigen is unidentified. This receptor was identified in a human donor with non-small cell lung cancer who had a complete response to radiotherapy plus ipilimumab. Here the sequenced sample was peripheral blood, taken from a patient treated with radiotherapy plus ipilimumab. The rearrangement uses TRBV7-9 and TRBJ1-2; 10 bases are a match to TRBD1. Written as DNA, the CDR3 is TGTGCCAGCAGCCCCACTTGGAGACAGGGGGCTGGTGGCTACACCTTC. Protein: CASSPTWRQGAGGYTF.